This record covers a single TCR beta chain. Its antigen is still unknown. Assay used: immunoSEQ multiplex PCR; TCRdb lists only in-frame clones, some missing. The repertoire includes 150,000 or so clones, around 81% of them detected once, and approximately 2% sits in the top ten. With 7 bases clipped from V and 0 bases from J, the junction kept 9 bases outside the gene matches. Germline assignment: CDR1 SGHTS and CDR2 YDEGEE. The CDR3 has 16 amino acids. This sample was taken from a study of cytomegalovirus exposure and HLA in healthy donors. Study-level points and caveats: There were some public TCRs occurring in many donors, but most TCR sequences were rare. The tendency of first-cohort TCR clusters to co-occur in the 110 or so validation repertoires emerged from a later analysis.

Material: PBMCs. The chain links TRBV5-8 to TRBJ1-4, with 7 bases that match TRBD1. The origin of this receptor is a man aged 30 to 45 in good health and CMV-seropositive. In DNA, the CDR3 is TGTGCCAGCCTAAAGCCGCAGGGGGCAACTAATGAAAAACTGTTTTTT. Its translation is CASLKPQGATNEKLFF. Variable domain in full (rest from reference TRBV5-8 and TRBJ1-4): EAGVTQSPTHLIKTRGQQATLRCSPISGHTSVYWYQQALGLGLQFLLWYDEGEERNRGNFPPRFSGRQFPNYSSELNVNALELEDSALYLCASLKPQGATNEKLFFGSGTQLSVL.